One and the same sample provided the 4 T cell receptor beta chains below, sequenced in a study of breast tumors, draining lymph nodes, adjacent tissues. Using its own MiXCR run on the multiplex PCR reads, TCRdb lists one record per CDR3 protein. The table lists 190,000 or so distinct CDR3 sequences, 31% of them singletons. The lymph nodes were axillary draining lymph nodes from breast cancer patients. The sequencing input was axillary lymph node tissue. These receptors all stem from a female donor with breast cancer. Some clones in this sample may be carry-over from other donors' samples.

This clonotype was picked up many times. This chain joins TRBV5-1 and TRBJ2-1; the D gene is possibly TRBD2 (5 bases). Germline CDR1 and CDR2: SGHRS and YFSETQ. V lost 5 bases and J lost 12, with 21 bases in between. The CDR3 runs 14 residues. The CDR3 nucleotides read TGCGCCAGCAGTTTCGGTGAGGGCCTGGGATGGCAGTTCTTC. Translation: CASSFGEGLGWQFF.

This clonotype appeared many times. In DNA form, the CDR3 reads TGTGCCAGCAGTCCAGGGGACGAGCAGTACTTC. This translates into CASSPGDEQYF. This chain uses TRBV14 with TRBJ2-7; D is possibly TRBD1 (6 bases). Germline CDR1 reads SGHDN; CDR2 reads FVKESK. The CDR3 runs 11 residues. Trimming removed 6 bases from V and 5 bases from J, with 8 bases in between.

This clonotype occurred many times. In DNA, the CDR3 is TGTGCCAGCAGCCCGACAGGGGCTACTAACTATGGCTACACCTTC. Its protein is CASSPTGATNYGYTF. The rearrangement links TRBV3-1 to TRBJ1-2; 8 bases are a match to TRBD1. The germline V gene encodes CDR1 LGHDT and CDR2 YNNKEL (reference sequence). The V segment lost 4 bases and the J segment 0 bases; nucleotides outside the gene matches: 4. The CDR3 extends over 15 amino acids.

This rearrangement joins TRBV7-9 to TRBJ2-4; TRBD2 aligns across 7 bases. The CDR3 is 14 amino acids. Germline loops: CDR1 SEHNR, CDR2 FQNEAQ (reference sequence). Trimming took 7 bases from V and 8 from J; bases not matched to a gene: 11. The DNA for the CDR3 is TGTGCCAGCAACACGGCGGGAGTCGGGGACATTCAGTACTTC. Amino acids: CASNTAGVGDIQYF.